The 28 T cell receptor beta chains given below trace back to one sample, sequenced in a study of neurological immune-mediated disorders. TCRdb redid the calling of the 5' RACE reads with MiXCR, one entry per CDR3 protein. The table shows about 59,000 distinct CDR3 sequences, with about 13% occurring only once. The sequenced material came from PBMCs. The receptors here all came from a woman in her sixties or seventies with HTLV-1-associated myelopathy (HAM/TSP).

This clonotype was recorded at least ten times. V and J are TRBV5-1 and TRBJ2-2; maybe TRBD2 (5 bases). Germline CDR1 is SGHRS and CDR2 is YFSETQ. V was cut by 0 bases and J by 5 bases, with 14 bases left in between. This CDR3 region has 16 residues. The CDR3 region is CASSLETGMRTGELFF. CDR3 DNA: TGCGCCAGCAGCTTGGAAACGGGAATGAGAACCGGGGAGCTGTTTTTT.

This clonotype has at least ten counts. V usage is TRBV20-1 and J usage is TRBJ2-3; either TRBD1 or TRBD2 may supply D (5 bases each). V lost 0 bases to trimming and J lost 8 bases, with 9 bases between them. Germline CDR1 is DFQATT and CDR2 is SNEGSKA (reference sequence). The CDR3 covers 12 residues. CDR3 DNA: TGCAGTGCTAGAGAGGGACGGGGTACGCAGTATTTT. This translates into CSAREGRGTQYF.

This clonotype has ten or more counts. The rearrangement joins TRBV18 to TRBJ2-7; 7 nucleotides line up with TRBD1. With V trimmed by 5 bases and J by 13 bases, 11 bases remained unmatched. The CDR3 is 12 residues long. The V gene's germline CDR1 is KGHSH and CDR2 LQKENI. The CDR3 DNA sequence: TGTGCCAGCTCAGCAAACAGGGGAGAGGGTTACTTC. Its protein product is CASSANRGEGYF.

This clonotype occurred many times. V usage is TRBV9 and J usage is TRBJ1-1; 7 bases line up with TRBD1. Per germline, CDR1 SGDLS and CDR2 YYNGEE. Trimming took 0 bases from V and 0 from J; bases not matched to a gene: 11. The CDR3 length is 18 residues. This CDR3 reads CASSVVGTEQHMNTEAFF. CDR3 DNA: TGTGCCAGCAGCGTAGTGGGGACAGAGCAGCATATGAACACTGAAGCTTTCTTT.

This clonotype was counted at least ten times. The CDR3 bases are TGTGCCGCCCGTTTAGCAGGGAGCACAGATACGCAGTATTTT. It yields the protein CAARLAGSTDTQYF. V and J are TRBV6-1 and TRBJ2-3; D perhaps matches TRBD1 (5 bases). The CDR3 is 14 residues long. Trimming took 11 bases from V and 0 from J, leaving 15 bases between them. The germline CDR1 and CDR2 sequences are MNHNS and SASEGT.

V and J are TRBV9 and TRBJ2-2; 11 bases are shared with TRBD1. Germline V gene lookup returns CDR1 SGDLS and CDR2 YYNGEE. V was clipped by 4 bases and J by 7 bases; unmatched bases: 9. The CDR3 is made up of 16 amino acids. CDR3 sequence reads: CASSTRRTGGSGELFF. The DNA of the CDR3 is TGTGCCAGCAGCACACGCCGGACAGGGGGCAGCGGGGAGCTGTTTTTT.

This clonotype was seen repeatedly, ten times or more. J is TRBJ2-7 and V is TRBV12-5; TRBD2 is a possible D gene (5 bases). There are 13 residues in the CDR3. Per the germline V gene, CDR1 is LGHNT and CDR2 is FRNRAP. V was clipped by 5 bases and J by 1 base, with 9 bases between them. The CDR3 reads CASGASGSYEQYF. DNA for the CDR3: TGTGCTAGTGGTGCCTCGGGGTCCTACGAGCAGTACTTC. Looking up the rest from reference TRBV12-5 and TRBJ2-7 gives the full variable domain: DARVTQTPRHKVTEMGQEVTMRCQPILGHNTVFWYRQTMMQGLELLAYFRNRAPLDDSGMPKDRFSAEMPDATLATLKIQPSEPRDSAVYFCASGASGSYEQYFGPGTRLTVT.

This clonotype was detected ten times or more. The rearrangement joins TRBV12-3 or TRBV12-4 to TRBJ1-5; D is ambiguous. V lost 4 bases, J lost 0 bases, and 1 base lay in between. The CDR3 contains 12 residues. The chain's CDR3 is CASSYSNQPQHF. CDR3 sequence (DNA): TGTGCCAGCAGTTATAGCAATCAGCCCCAGCATTTT.

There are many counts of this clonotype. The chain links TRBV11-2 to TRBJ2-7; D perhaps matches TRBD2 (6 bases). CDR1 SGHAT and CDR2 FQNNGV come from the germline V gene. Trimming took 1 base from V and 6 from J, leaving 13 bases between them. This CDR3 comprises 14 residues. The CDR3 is CASSLVIMTSEQYF. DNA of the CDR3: TGTGCCAGCAGCTTAGTGATTATGACTAGCGAGCAGTACTTC. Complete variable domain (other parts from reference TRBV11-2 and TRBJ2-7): EAGVAQSPRYKIIEKRQSVAFWCNPISGHATLYWYQQILGQGPKLLIQFQNNGVVDDSQLPKDRFSAERLKGVDSTLKIQPAKLEDSAVYLCASSLVIMTSEQYFGPGTRLTVT.

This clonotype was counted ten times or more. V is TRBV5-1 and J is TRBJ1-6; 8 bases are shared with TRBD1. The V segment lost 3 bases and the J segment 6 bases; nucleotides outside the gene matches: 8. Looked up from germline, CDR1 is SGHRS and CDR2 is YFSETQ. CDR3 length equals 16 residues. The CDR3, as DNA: TGCGCCAGCAGCTCCCGAGCGGACAGGGTTAATTCACCCCTCCACTTT. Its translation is CASSSRADRVNSPLHF.

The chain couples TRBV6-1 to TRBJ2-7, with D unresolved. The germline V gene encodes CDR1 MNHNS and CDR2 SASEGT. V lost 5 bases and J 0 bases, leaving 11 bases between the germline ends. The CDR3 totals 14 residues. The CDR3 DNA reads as TGTGCCAGCAGTCGCCTTTCTACCTCCTACGAGCAGTACTTC. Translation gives CASSRLSTSYEQYF.

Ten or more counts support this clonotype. The chain's CDR3 is CASSPRQGMGGELFF. CDR3 DNA sequence: TGCGCCAGCAGCCCACGACAGGGAATGGGCGGGGAGCTGTTTTTT. The V gene is TRBV5-1, the J gene TRBJ2-2, with 7 bases identical to TRBD1. The V gene end was trimmed by 4 bases and the J gene end by 7 bases; junction bases not matched to a gene: 10. Per germline, CDR1 SGHRS and CDR2 YFSETQ. The CDR3 covers 15 residues.

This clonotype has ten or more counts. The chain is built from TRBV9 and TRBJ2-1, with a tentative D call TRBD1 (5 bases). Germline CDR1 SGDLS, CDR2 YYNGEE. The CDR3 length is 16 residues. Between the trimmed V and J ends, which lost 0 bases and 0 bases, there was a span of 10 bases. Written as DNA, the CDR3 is TGTGCCAGCAGCGTAGCCCAGGGTAGCTCCTACAATGAGCAGTTCTTC. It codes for CASSVAQGSSYNEQFF.

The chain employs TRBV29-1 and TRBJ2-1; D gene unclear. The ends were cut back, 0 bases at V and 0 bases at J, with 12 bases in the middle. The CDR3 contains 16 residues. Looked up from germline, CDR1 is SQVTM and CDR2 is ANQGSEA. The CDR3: CSVEDPQASSYNEQFF. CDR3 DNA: TGCAGCGTTGAAGATCCCCAGGCGAGCTCCTACAATGAGCAGTTCTTC.

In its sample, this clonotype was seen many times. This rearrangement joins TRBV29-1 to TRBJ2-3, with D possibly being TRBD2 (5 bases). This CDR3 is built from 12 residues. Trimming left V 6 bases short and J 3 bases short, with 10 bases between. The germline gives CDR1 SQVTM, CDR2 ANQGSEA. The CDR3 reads CSVERGTDTQYF. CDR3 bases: TGCAGCGTGGAACGGGGTACAGATACGCAGTATTTT.

CDR3 region: CASSLGSLGQSFSTSGNTIYF. The DNA of the CDR3 is TGTGCCAGCAGCTTAGGGTCACTAGGCCAATCCTTCTCCACCTCTGGAAACACCATATATTTT. This rearrangement joins TRBV7-3 to TRBJ1-3; D is uncertain. Germline V gene lookup returns CDR1 SGHTA and CDR2 FQGTGA. Deletions cut 2 bases from V and 0 bases from J, with 26 bases between. The CDR3 is 21 residues long.

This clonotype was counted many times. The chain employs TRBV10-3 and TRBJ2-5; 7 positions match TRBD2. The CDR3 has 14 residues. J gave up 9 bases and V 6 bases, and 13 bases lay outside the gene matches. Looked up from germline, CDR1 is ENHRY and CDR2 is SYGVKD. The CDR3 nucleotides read TGTGCCATCAGCTCCACTGAGCGGGATAGGGCCCAGTACTTC. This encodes CAISSTERDRAQYF.

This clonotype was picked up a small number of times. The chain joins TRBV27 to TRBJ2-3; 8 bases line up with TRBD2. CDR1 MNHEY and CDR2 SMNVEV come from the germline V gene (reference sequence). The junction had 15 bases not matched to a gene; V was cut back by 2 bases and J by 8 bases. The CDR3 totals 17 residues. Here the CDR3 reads CASSLRGAGVRQGTQYF. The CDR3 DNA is TGTGCCAGCAGTTTACGAGGAGCGGGAGTGCGTCAGGGTACGCAGTATTTT.

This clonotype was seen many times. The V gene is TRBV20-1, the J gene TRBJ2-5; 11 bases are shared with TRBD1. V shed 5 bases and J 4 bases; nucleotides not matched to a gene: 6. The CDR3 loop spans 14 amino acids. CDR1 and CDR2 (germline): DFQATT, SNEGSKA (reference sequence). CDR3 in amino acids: CSAYGQGARETQYF. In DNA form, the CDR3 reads TGCAGTGCTTACGGACAGGGGGCACGAGAGACCCAGTACTTC.

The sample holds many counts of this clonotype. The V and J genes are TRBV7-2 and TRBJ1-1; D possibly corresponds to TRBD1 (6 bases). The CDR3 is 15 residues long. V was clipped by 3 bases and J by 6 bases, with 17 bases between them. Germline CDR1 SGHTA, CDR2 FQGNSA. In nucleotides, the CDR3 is TGTGCCAGCAGCTTTACGTGGGGGGGCGGCTCTGAAGCTTTCTTT. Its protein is CASSFTWGGGSEAFF.

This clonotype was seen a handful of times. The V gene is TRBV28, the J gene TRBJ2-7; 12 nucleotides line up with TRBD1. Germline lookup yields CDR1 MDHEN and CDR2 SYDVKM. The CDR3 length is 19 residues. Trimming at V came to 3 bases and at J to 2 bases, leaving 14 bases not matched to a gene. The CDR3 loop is CASSLGGQGASGAAYEQYF. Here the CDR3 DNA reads TGTGCCAGCAGTTTGGGGGGACAGGGGGCTAGCGGGGCGGCCTACGAGCAGTACTTC.

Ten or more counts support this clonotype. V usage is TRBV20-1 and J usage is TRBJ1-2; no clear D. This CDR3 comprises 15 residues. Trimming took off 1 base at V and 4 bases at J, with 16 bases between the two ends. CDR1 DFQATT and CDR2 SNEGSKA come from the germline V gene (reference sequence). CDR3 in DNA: TGCAGTGCTAGAGCCCACACTTTAGAACCCTATGGCTACACCTTC. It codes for CSARAHTLEPYGYTF.

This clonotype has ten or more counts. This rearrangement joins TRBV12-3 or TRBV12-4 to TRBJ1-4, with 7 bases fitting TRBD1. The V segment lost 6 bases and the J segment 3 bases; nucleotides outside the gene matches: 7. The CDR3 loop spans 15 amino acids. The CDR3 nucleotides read TGTGCCAGCAGCCGGACCGGGACAGCTAATGAAAAACTGTTTTTT. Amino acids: CASSRTGTANEKLFF.

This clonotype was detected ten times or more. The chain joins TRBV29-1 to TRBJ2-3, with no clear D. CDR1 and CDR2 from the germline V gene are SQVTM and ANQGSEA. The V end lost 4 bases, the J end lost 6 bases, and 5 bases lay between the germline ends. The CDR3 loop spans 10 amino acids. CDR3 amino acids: CSVGSDTQYF. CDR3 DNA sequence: TGCAGCGTTGGGTCGGATACGCAGTATTTT.

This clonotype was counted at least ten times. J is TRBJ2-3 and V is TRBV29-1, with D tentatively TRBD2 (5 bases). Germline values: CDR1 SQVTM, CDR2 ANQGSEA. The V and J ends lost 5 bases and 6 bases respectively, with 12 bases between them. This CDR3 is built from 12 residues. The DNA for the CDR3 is TGCAGCGTTCTCCCGGGAACGGATACGCAGTATTTT. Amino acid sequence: CSVLPGTDTQYF.

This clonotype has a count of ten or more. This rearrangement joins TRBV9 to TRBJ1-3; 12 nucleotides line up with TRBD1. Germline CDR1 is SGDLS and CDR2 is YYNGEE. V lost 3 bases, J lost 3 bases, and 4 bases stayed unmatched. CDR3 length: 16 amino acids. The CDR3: CASSAGQGAGGNTIYF. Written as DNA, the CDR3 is TGTGCCAGCAGCGCGGGACAGGGGGCTGGTGGAAACACCATATATTTT.

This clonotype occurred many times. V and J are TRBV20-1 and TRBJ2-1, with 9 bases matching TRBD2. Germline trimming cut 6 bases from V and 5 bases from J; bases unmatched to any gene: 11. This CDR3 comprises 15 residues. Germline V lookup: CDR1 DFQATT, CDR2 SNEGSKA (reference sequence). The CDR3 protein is CSADSTSGPDNEQFF. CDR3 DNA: TGCAGTGCGGATTCGACTAGCGGTCCGGACAATGAGCAGTTCTTC.

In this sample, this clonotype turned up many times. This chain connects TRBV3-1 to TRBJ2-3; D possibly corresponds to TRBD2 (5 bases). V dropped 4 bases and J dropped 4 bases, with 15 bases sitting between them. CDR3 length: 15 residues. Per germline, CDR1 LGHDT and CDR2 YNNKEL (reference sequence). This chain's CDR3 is CASSPRVGRPDTQYF. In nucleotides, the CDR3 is TGTGCCAGCAGCCCCCGGGTGGGGAGACCAGATACGCAGTATTTT.